Below are 22 T cell receptor beta chains sequenced from a single sample in a study of blood T cell repertoires in COVID-19. The repertoire was sequenced with immunoSEQ multiplex PCR; TCRdb's copy has only in-frame clones and lacks some. In the table there are a few hundred thousand clones, 70% to 90% of which are singletons. The sample taken for sequencing was peripheral blood. The receptors stem from a woman aged 18-29 years who had recovered from COVID-19.

This sequence joins TRBV7-9 and TRBJ2-2; D possibly corresponds to TRBD1 (6 bases). Trimming pared 6 bases from V and 6 bases from J, leaving 8 bases between. The CDR3 is 12 residues long. Germline-derived CDR1 and CDR2 are SEHNR and FQNEAQ (reference sequence). The CDR3 loop is CASSSGAGELFF. CDR3 in DNA: TGTGCCAGCAGTTCAGGGGCCGGGGAGCTGTTTTTT.

This clone was counted a single time. The chain has TRBV7-6 and TRBJ1-2; possible D gene TRBD1, 6 bases. The germline V gene encodes CDR1 SGHVS and CDR2 FNYEAQ. There are 15 residues in the CDR3. Trimming pared 5 bases from V and 4 bases from J, leaving 17 bases between. The CDR3 coding sequence is TGTGCCAGCAGCCCCCCTGGGGGCGGGAGCTATGGCTACACCTTC. It encodes CASSPPGGGSYGYTF.

This clone was counted only a few times. The J gene is TRBJ2-1, the V gene TRBV4-1, with 8 bases aligning to TRBD2. Trimming cost V 5 bases and J 5 bases; bases outside gene matches: 5. The CDR3 extends over 14 amino acids. Germline lookup yields CDR1 MGHRA and CDR2 YSYEKL. CDR3 sequence: CASSLAGPDNEQFF. The CDR3, as DNA: TGCGCCAGCAGCTTAGCGGGGCCCGACAATGAGCAGTTCTTC.

The chain is built from TRBV6-6 and TRBJ2-1; 8 positions match TRBD2. Germline CDR1 reads MNHNY; CDR2 reads SVGAGI (reference sequence). After removal of 5 bases from V and 5 bases from J, the junction contained 17 bases not matched to a gene. The CDR3 consists of 18 residues. This CDR3 reads CASSPLSPTSGSNNEQFF. CDR3 bases: TGTGCCAGCAGTCCATTATCCCCCACTAGCGGCAGTAACAATGAGCAGTTCTTC.

This chain uses TRBV2 with TRBJ1-1, with D uncertain. V lost 4 bases to trimming and J lost 5 bases, with 11 bases between them. The CDR3 length is 13 residues. The germline V gene has CDR1 SNHLY and CDR2 FYNNEI. DNA of the CDR3: TGTGCCAGCAGTGCCCACCGGTCGACTGAAGCTTTCTTT. Encoded protein: CASSAHRSTEAFF.

The rearrangement links TRBV4-3 to TRBJ2-3; 10 bases line up with TRBD2. The CDR3 has 18 amino acids. V was clipped by 0 bases and J by 5 bases; unmatched bases: 11. Germline-derived CDR1 and CDR2 are LGHNA and YSLEER. The CDR3 coding sequence is TGCGCCAGCAGCCAAGATCCAAGCGGGAGGGCCGGGGGAGATACGCAGTATTTT. Translating gives CASSQDPSGRAGGDTQYF.

The V gene is TRBV23-1, the J gene TRBJ2-7; no firm D call. TRBV23-1 is placed among ORFs of uncertain function. The CDR3 is 18 amino acids. V lost 8 bases and J 0 bases, leaving 26 bases between the germline ends. The CDR3 reads CASPASEERWKNSYEQYF. CDR3 bases: TGCGCCAGCCCCGCTAGTGAGGAGAGGTGGAAAAACTCCTACGAGCAGTACTTC.

This clone came up a few times. The chain links TRBV19 to TRBJ2-2; the match to TRBD1 covers 8 bases. V was pared by 4 bases and J by 7 bases, with 14 bases of the junction left unmatched. The germline gives CDR1 LNHDA, CDR2 SQIVND (reference sequence). The CDR3 runs 17 residues. CDR3 region: CASSSVQGAGLVGELFF. CDR3 DNA sequence: TGTGCCAGTAGTAGCGTCCAGGGGGCCGGATTAGTCGGGGAGCTGTTTTTT.

The chain employs TRBV5-6 and TRBJ2-7; D not certain. CDR1 is SGHDT, CDR2 YYEEEE, per germline. Trimming pared 5 bases from V and 0 bases from J, leaving 9 bases between. This CDR3 contains 13 residues. Here the CDR3 reads CASRLMSSYEQYF. For the CDR3, the DNA is TGTGCCAGCAGGCTGATGAGCTCCTACGAGCAGTACTTC.

The chain combines TRBV16 with TRBJ2-7, with 13 bases aligning to TRBD2. The CDR3 consists of 19 residues. V lost 3 bases and J lost 4; bases outside the gene matches: 15. CDR1 is KGHSY, CDR2 FQNENV, per germline. The CDR3 loop is CASSQIQAWTSGSEYEQYF. The CDR3 DNA follows: TGTGCCAGCAGCCAGATACAGGCTTGGACTAGCGGGAGTGAGTACGAGCAGTACTTC.

The chain carries TRBV6-5 and TRBJ1-3; no clear D gene. The CDR3 contains 15 residues. Trimming took 2 bases from V and 2 from J, leaving 10 bases between them. Germline lookup yields CDR1 MNHEY and CDR2 SVGAGI. CDR3 sequence: CASSYGPVAGNTIYF. The CDR3 nucleotides read TGTGCCAGCAGTTACGGGCCGGTCGCTGGAAACACCATATATTTT.

The V and J genes are TRBV6-4 and TRBJ1-3, with TRBD1 matching 7 bases. Trimming removed 4 bases from V and 0 bases from J; junction bases left unmatched: 3. CDR1 and CDR2 (germline): MRHNA, SNTAGT. The CDR3 contains 15 residues. CDR3 region: CASSVDRASGNTIYF. The CDR3 DNA follows: TGTGCCAGCAGTGTCGACAGGGCCTCTGGAAACACCATATATTTT.

The rearrangement joins TRBV7-2 to TRBJ2-7; D remains unclear. Germline CDR1 is SGHTA and CDR2 is FQGNSA. The germline V and J ends were trimmed by 5 bases and 2 bases, with 7 bases remaining between them. The CDR3 length is 12 residues. CDR3 DNA sequence: TGTGCCAGCAGCCCAGAAACCTACGAGCAGTACTTC. The encoded protein is CASSPETYEQYF.

This clone has a single count. The CDR3 nucleotides are TGCGCCAGCAGCCAAGGGGCAGGGGCCCCCTATAATTCACCCCTCCACTTT. It is translated as CASSQGAGAPYNSPLHF. V is TRBV4-3 and J is TRBJ1-6; D might be TRBD1 (6 bases). Germline CDR1 is LGHNA and CDR2 is YSLEER. The germline V and J ends were trimmed by 1 base and 2 bases, with 12 bases remaining between them. The CDR3 contains 17 residues.

The V call is TRBV3-1 (or the pseudogene TRBV3-2), the J call TRBJ2-1, with D possibly matching TRBD2 (5 bases). Trimming removed 2 bases from V and 3 bases from J, with 14 bases in between. CDR3 length equals 16 residues. Germline V gene sequence: CDR1 LGHDT, CDR2 YNNKEL (reference sequence). This CDR3 is CASSQTLAGFYNEQFF. The DNA for the CDR3 is TGTGCCAGCAGCCAAACTCTAGCTGGCTTCTACAATGAGCAGTTCTTC.

The V call is TRBV6-2 or TRBV6-3, the J call TRBJ1-2; a weak D match, TRBD1 (6 bases). Per germline, CDR1 MNHEY and CDR2 SVGEGT. Trimming shortened V by 5 bases and J by 4 bases, and 17 bases separated the two germline ends. The CDR3 consists of 15 residues. The CDR3 protein is CASSHPGQGTYGYTF. As DNA, the CDR3 is TGTGCCAGCAGTCACCCGGGGCAGGGGACCTATGGCTACACCTTC.

The rearrangement joins TRBV6-5 to TRBJ1-1, with unresolved D. V gave up 2 bases and J gave up 4 bases, with 14 bases separating them. Germline V gene sequence: CDR1 MNHEY, CDR2 SVGAGI. The CDR3 extends over 15 amino acids. This chain's CDR3 is CASSYAGSMGTEAFF. DNA of the CDR3: TGTGCCAGCAGTTACGCAGGTTCCATGGGCACTGAAGCTTTCTTT.

The J gene is TRBJ2-1, the V gene TRBV9, with D maybe TRBD2 (6 bases). This CDR3 contains 17 residues. V was clipped by 1 base and J by 4 bases, with 18 bases between them. CDR1 and CDR2 (germline): SGDLS, YYNGEE. The CDR3 loop is CASSVSAPVGGYNEQFF. The CDR3, as DNA: TGTGCCAGCAGCGTATCCGCCCCTGTCGGGGGATACAATGAGCAGTTCTTC.

This clone was seen a few times. This chain joins TRBV9 and TRBJ2-1; perhaps TRBD2 as D (6 bases). Germline CDR1 and CDR2: SGDLS and YYNGEE. This CDR3 region has 17 residues. Trimming removed 5 bases from V and 3 bases from J, with 21 bases in between. In nucleotides, the CDR3 is TGTGCCAGCAGTCCCGGTGGGGGGATTGGCGGCTACAATGAGCAGTTCTTC. The encoded protein is CASSPGGGIGGYNEQFF.

The rearrangement links TRBV29-1 to TRBJ1-1; D is unresolved. The CDR3 has 13 residues. V was clipped by 0 bases and J by 4 bases, with 9 bases between them. Per the germline V gene, CDR1 is SQVTM and CDR2 is ANQGSEA. CDR3 nucleotides: TGCAGCGTTGAAGATTTCCGGAGCACTGAAGCTTTCTTT. It specifies CSVEDFRSTEAFF. Full variable domain (outside the CDR3, taken from reference TRBV29-1 and TRBJ1-1): SAVISQKPSRDICQRGTSLTIQCQVDSQVTMMFWYRQQPGQSLTLIATANQGSEATYESGFVIDKFPISRPNLTFSTLTVSNMSPEDSSIYLCSVEDFRSTEAFFGQGTRLTVV.

The chain recombines TRBV4-2 with TRBJ1-3; D is possibly TRBD1 (5 bases). Germline CDR1 and CDR2: LGHNA and YNFKEQ. V lost 2 bases to trimming and J lost 0 bases, with 11 bases between them. This CDR3 contains 16 residues. The CDR3 is CASSQSWTTSGNTIYF. CDR3 nucleotide sequence: TGTGCCAGCAGCCAATCTTGGACAACCTCTGGAAACACCATATATTTT.

The rearrangement links TRBV4-1 to TRBJ1-4; 8 bases fit TRBD1. The germline gives CDR1 MGHRA, CDR2 YSYEKL. The trim removed 0 bases at V and 8 bases at J, leaving 5 bases unmatched. The CDR3 has 15 residues. CDR3 region: CASSQDHPGGEKLFF. CDR3 in DNA: TGCGCCAGCAGCCAAGATCACCCAGGGGGCGAAAAACTGTTTTTT.